The rows below give T cell receptor beta chains drawn from one sample of a study of T cells after yellow fever vaccination. Each CDR3 protein gets one entry after TCRdb re-called the 5' RACE reads with MiXCR. The table includes about 230,000 distinct CDR3 sequences, over 6.5% detected once. This specimen was CD4+ T cells sorted from PBMCs, taken on the day of the yellow fever booster vaccination. These receptors were collected from a man younger than 45 who received the YFV17D yellow fever vaccine. Each CDR3 is given with its conserved first and last residue. A D gene is named only where the DNA matches it firmly. Clone size is given for some rows only: seen once, a few or many times, or a class if the clone is expanded.

d_call	v_call	j_call	clone_size	cdr3_nt	cdr3_aa
.	TRBV20-1	TRBJ2-1	many	TGCAGTGCTACCATCCCGGGACGGGACAATGAGCAGTTCTTC	CSATIPGRDNEQFF
.	TRBV5-1	TRBJ1-3	.	TGCGCCAGCAGCGTGTCGCGGGACTCTGGAAACACCATATATTTT	CASSVSRDSGNTIYF
TRBD2	TRBV5-1	TRBJ2-3	few	TGCGCCAGCAGCCGCTCGAGCGGGAGAGGAACAGATACGCAGTATTTT	CASSRSSGRGTDTQYF
.	TRBV7-2	TRBJ1-2	many	TGTGCCAGCAGCTCAGCGTGGGGATCTCACTATGGCTACACCTTC	CASSSAWGSHYGYTF
.	TRBV6-2/TRBV6-3	TRBJ2-7	many	TGTGCCAGCATCATACAGAGGGACTGCGAGCAGTACTTC	CASIIQRDCEQYF
.	TRBV18	TRBJ2-1	many	TGTGCCAGCTCGCCCCCGGGAAATGAGCAGTTCTTC	CASSPPGNEQFF
.	TRBV20-1	TRBJ2-1	few	TGCAGTGCCCAAAGGGGGGGAGCAAACAATGAGCAGTTCTTC	CSAQRGGANNEQFF
TRBD1	TRBV5-1	TRBJ2-1	.	TGCGCCAGCAGATCCGGGACAGGGGGCAATGAGCAGTTCTTC	CASRSGTGGNEQFF
.	TRBV5-1	TRBJ2-1	few	TGCGCCAGCAGCTTGGACCGATCGGGGAATGAGCAGTTCTTC	CASSLDRSGNEQFF
.	TRBV20-1	TRBJ2-7	.	TGCAGTGCTAATTCCGGACGGGCAACCTACGAGCAGTACTTC	CSANSGRATYEQYF
.	TRBV7-9	TRBJ2-5	many	TGTGCCAGCAGCTCGTTTAACCAAGAGACCCAGTACTTC	CASSSFNQETQYF
.	TRBV19	TRBJ2-1	few	TGTGCCAGTAGTAGGGAGGCGACCTACAATGAGCAGTTCTTC	CASSREATYNEQFF
.	TRBV18	TRBJ2-1	few	TGTGCCAGCTCACGACCGGGGCCGAAGAATGAGCAGTTCTTC	CASSRPGPKNEQFF
TRBD1	TRBV20-1	TRBJ2-1	.	TGCAGCGTAACAGGGGTCTCCTACAATGAGCAGTTCTTC	CSVTGVSYNEQFF
TRBD1	TRBV5-4	TRBJ2-5	.	TGTGCCAGCAGCTCCCGGGACAGGGGGCGAGAGACCCAGTACTTC	CASSSRDRGRETQYF
.	TRBV5-6	TRBJ2-1	.	TGTGCCAGCAGCTCGGCCGGGGCAACGGCCTACAATGAGCAGTTCTTC	CASSSAGATAYNEQFF